A selection of T cell receptor beta chains follows, all from one sample in a study of regulatory T cells in long-lasting Graves disease. MiXCR, applied by TCRdb to the multiplex PCR reads, yields one record per CDR3 protein. The sample carries around 250,000 distinct CDR3 sequences, approximately 20% recorded once. The same sample was also used in a study of T cells in Graves' hyperthyroidism and ophthalmopathy.

The sample was peripheral blood mononuclear cells (PBMCs), taken at new diagnosis, from a patient treated with antithyroid drugs. These receptor sequences come from a woman aged 25-40 years with Graves disease. The CDR3 runs from the conserved cysteine through the conserved F or W. A D gene is named only where the DNA matches it firmly. Some rows have no size entry. The others give once, few or many, or a class for an expanded clone.

abundance	j_gene	v_gene	d_gene	CDR3aa	CDR3nt
NA	TRBJ2-2	TRBV6-1	NA	CASSDSTGELFF	TGTGCCAGCAGTGACAGCACCGGGGAGCTGTTTTTT
many	TRBJ2-2	TRBV6-1	NA	CASGQGPNTGELFF	TGTGCCAGCGGGCAGGGGCCGAACACCGGGGAGCTGTTTTTT
many	TRBJ2-1	TRBV5-6	NA	CASSLEWWGEQFF	TGTGCCAGCAGCTTGGAATGGTGGGGTGAGCAGTTCTTC
many	TRBJ2-1	TRBV10-1	NA	CASSFAGPSYNEQFF	TGCGCCAGCAGTTTCGCCGGACCTTCATACAATGAGCAGTTCTTC
many	TRBJ1-4	TRBV29-1	NA	CSVLDSFSNEKLFF	TGCAGCGTTTTGGACAGCTTTTCTAATGAAAAACTGTTTTTT
few	TRBJ2-2	TRBV29-1	NA	CSAGLTGELFF	TGCAGCGCGGGGCTTACCGGGGAGCTGTTTTTT
many	TRBJ1-1	TRBV7-6	TRBD1	CASSSGTGALAEAFF	TGTGCCAGCAGCTCAGGGACAGGGGCGCTCGCTGAAGCTTTCTTT
many	TRBJ1-1	TRBV9	TRBD1	CASSFDRGGNTEAFF	TGTGCCAGCAGCTTCGACAGGGGCGGGAACACTGAAGCTTTCTTT
many	TRBJ1-2	TRBV9	TRBD1	CASSAKSRDRNYGYTF	TGTGCCAGCAGCGCGAAGTCCCGGGACAGGAACTATGGCTACACCTTC
many	TRBJ1-2	TRBV15	NA	CATSRDRAPRGYTF	TGTGCCACCAGCAGAGATCGTGCCCCGAGGGGCTACACCTTC
many	TRBJ1-1	TRBV12-3/TRBV12-4	TRBD1	CASSFRQGTAKAFF	TGTGCCAGCAGCTTTAGACAGGGGACGGCTAAAGCTTTCTTT
NA	TRBJ1-4	TRBV20-1	NA	CSARDQLRGAANEKLFF	TGCAGTGCTAGAGACCAACTCCGCGGGGCCGCTAATGAAAAACTGTTTTTT
many	TRBJ2-7	TRBV20-1	TRBD2	CSASTSGGPRAAYEQYF	TGCAGTGCCTCGACTAGCGGGGGGCCCAGGGCAGCCTACGAGCAGTACTTC
many	TRBJ2-7	TRBV3-1	NA	CASSQVNSYEQYF	TGTGCCAGCAGCCAAGTGAACTCCTACGAGCAGTACTTC
few	TRBJ1-4	TRBV5-1	NA	CASSWTATNGKLFF	TGCGCCAGCAGTTGGACAGCAACTAATGGAAAACTGTTTTTT